A single sample gave rise to the 9 T cell receptor beta chains below, sequenced in a study of response to subunit inactivated influenza vaccine. TCRdb re-called the RT-PCR reads with MiXCR, one entry per CDR3 protein. The repertoire holds about 540,000 distinct CDR3 sequences, 20% to 25% seen once, with around 2.8% in the top ten. These data also featured in a second study, about T cells expressing NK-cell markers. That paper notes: A 5'RACE template switching approach incorporating UMIs was used to make TCR beta cDNA.

The specimen was CD4+ T cells sorted from PBMCs, collected 11 to 12 days after vaccination. Receptors originate from a man aged 50 to 59 who received an inactivated influenza vaccine.

This clonotype has more than one count but fewer than ten. The CDR3 protein is CAWAIPGQQYF. In DNA form, the CDR3 reads TGTGCCTGGGCCATACCGGGACAGCAGTACTTC. The rearrangement uses TRBV30 and TRBJ2-7; D may correspond to TRBD1 or TRBD2 (5 bases each). This CDR3 has 11 residues. Germline assignment: CDR1 GTSNPN and CDR2 SVGIG (reference sequence). The V gene lost 5 bases and the J gene lost 8 bases, with 13 bases spanning the gap.

The V gene is TRBV20-1, the J gene TRBJ2-1, with D perhaps TRBD1 (6 bases). Germline assignment: CDR1 DFQATT and CDR2 SNEGSKA (reference sequence). Trimming removed 4 bases from V and 1 base from J, with 23 bases in between. The CDR3 spans 18 residues. CDR3 protein: CSATAVLTGYRSYNEQFF. The CDR3 coding sequence is TGCAGTGCTACTGCGGTTTTAACAGGGTATCGTTCCTACAATGAGCAGTTCTTC.

The rearrangement links TRBV5-1 to TRBJ2-7; TRBD1 aligns across 12 bases. The length of the CDR3 is 19 residues. From germline, CDR1 is SGHRS and CDR2 YFSETQ. The V gene end was trimmed by 1 base and the J gene end by 0 bases; junction bases not matched to a gene: 11. CDR3 in DNA: TGCGCCAGCAGCTTGTTGTCTGGGACAGGGGGCTCGAGCTCCTACGAGCAGTACTTC. Translating it yields CASSLLSGTGGSSSYEQYF.

The chain recombines TRBV2 with TRBJ2-7, with D unresolved. Germline loops: CDR1 SNHLY, CDR2 FYNNEI. Trimming stripped 5 bases from V and 3 bases from J, with 14 bases between. This CDR3 contains 14 residues. The CDR3 is CASSPPRTDYEQYF. The CDR3 region has the DNA TGTGCCAGCAGTCCCCCCCGGACCGACTACGAGCAGTACTTC.

This clonotype turned up a few times. This rearrangement joins TRBV5-1 to TRBJ1-1; TRBD1 is a possible D gene (5 bases). From germline, CDR1 is SGHRS and CDR2 YFSETQ. CDR3 length: 18 residues. V shed 0 bases and J shed 1 base, with 19 bases lying between them. The CDR3 spells CASSLGRGPGSGNTEAFF. The CDR3 nucleotides read TGCGCCAGCAGCTTGGGCCGGGGCCCGGGATCAGGGAACACTGAAGCTTTCTTT.

This clonotype was seen only a few times. The rearrangement joins TRBV6-1 to TRBJ2-7; TRBD1 aligns across 8 bases. Looked up from germline, CDR1 is MNHNS and CDR2 is SASEGT. The ends lost 8 bases at V and 10 bases at J; junction bases unmatched: 16. The CDR3 is made up of 14 amino acids. Here the CDR3 reads CASDDTGGTSEQYF. The CDR3 bases are TGTGCCAGCGATGACACAGGGGGTACGTCCGAACAGTACTTC.

This sequence joins TRBV29-1 and TRBJ2-7; 7 bases map to TRBD1. CDR1 and CDR2 from the germline V gene are SQVTM and ANQGSEA. V shed 6 bases, J shed 3 bases, and the junction held 11 bases outside the gene matches. The CDR3 spans 14 residues. CDR3 coding DNA: TGCAGCGTCGGTCGACAGGGTACGAGCTACGAGCAGTACTTC. Protein: CSVGRQGTSYEQYF.

The CDR3 is CASSRRQVVAAEAFF. The CDR3, as DNA: TGTGCCAGCAGCCGCAGACAGGTTGTGGCGGCTGAAGCTTTCTTT. V and J are TRBV7-8 and TRBJ1-1; TRBD1 might be the D (6 bases). The CDR3 spans 15 residues. CDR1 and CDR2 (germline): SGHVS, FQNEAQ. The germline V and J ends were trimmed by 5 bases and 6 bases, with 19 bases remaining between them.

Only a few counts were recorded for this clonotype. The chain couples TRBV7-3 to TRBJ2-2; D remains unclear. CDR1 is SGHTA, CDR2 FQGTGA, per germline. V lost 4 bases, J lost 0 bases, and 6 bases lay in between. The CDR3 has 14 amino acids. The CDR3 protein is CASSSQANTGELFF. Here the CDR3 DNA reads TGTGCCAGCAGCTCACAAGCGAACACCGGGGAGCTGTTTTTT.